Described below is a single TCR beta chain sequence and its context. Its specificity is unknown. The data were taken from a study of OX40 agonist ivuxolimab in advanced cancers. Study-wide context: Prior checkpoint blockade (anti-PD-1, anti-PD-L1 or anti-CTLA-4) was permitted; roughly 40% had it. General study findings and limits: Partial responders dosed at 0.1-3.0 mg/kg displayed clonal expansion ranking among the lowest.

The V gene's germline CDR1 is MNHNY and CDR2 SVGAGI (reference sequence). Trimming cost V 0 bases and J 5 bases, with 8 bases left between them. The CDR3 totals 13 residues. TCRdb's copy holds only in-frame clones and misses some; the assay was immunoSEQ multiplex PCR. The sample holds tens of thousands of clones, about 81% seen once. The J gene is TRBJ2-7, the V gene TRBV6-6, with D possibly being TRBD1 (5 bases). This material consisted of CD4+ or CD8+ T cells sorted from blood, taken in a trial of the OX40 agonist ivuxolimab. This TCR was sampled from an adult with an advanced solid tumor such as melanoma, head and neck, liver or kidney cancer. The CDR3 loop reads CASSYSQDNEQYF. CDR3 sequence (DNA): TGTGCCAGCAGTTACTCCCAGGACAACGAGCAGTACTTC.